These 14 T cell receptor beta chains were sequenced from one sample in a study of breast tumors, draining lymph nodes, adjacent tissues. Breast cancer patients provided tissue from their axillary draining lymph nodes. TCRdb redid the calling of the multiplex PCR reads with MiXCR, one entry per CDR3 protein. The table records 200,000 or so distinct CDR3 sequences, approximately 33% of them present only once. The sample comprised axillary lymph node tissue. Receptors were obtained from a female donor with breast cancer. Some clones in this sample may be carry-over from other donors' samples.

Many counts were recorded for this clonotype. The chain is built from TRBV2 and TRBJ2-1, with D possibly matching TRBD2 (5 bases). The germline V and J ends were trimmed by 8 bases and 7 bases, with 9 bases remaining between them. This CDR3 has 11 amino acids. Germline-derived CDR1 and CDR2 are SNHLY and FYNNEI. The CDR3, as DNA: TGTGCCAGCGAGGACTTAAATGAGCAGTTCTTC. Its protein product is CASEDLNEQFF.

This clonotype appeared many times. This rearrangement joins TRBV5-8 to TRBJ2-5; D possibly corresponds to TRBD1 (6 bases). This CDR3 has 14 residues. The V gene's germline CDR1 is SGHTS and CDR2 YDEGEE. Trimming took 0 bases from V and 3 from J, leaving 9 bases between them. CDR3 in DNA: TGTGCCAGCAGCTTGGAGGCAGGGGAAGAGACCCAGTACTTC. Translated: CASSLEAGEETQYF.

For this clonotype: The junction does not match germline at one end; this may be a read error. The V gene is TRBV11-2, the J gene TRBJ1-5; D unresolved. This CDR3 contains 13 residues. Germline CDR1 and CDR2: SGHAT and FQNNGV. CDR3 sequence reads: CASSLVSNPPQHF. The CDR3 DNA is TGTGCCAGCAGCTTAGTTAGCAATCCGCCCCAGCATTTT. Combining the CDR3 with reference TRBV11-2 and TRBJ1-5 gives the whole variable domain EAGVAQSPRYKIIEKRQSVAFWCNPISGHATLYWYQQILGQGPKLLIQFQNNGVVDDSQLPKDRFSAERLKGVDSTLKIQPAKLEDSAVYLCASSLVSNPPQHFGDGTRLSIL.

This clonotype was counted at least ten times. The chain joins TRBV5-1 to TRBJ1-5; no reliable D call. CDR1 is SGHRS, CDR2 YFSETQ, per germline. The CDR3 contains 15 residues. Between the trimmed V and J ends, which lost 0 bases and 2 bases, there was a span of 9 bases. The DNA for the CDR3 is TGCGCCAGCAGCTTGGGTGGCAGCGGCAATCAGCCCCAGCATTTT. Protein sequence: CASSLGGSGNQPQHF.

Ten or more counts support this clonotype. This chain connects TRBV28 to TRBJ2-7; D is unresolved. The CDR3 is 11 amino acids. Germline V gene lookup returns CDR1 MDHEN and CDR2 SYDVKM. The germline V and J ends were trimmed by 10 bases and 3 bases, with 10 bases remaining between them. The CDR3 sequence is CATQESYEQYF. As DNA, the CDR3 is TGTGCCACCCAGGAGAGCTACGAGCAGTACTTC.

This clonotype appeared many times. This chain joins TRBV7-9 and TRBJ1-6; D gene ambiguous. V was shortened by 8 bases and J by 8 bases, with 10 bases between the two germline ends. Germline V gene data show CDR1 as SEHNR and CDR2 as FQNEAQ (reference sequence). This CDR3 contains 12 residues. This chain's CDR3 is CASAIGDSPLHF. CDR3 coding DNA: TGTGCCAGCGCCATCGGGGATTCACCCCTCCACTTT.

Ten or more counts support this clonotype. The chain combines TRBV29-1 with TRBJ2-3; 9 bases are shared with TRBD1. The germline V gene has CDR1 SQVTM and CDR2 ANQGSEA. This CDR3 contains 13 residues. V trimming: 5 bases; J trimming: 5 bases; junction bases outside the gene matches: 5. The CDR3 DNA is TGCAGCGTTACCGGGACAGGGCTAGATACGCAGTATTTT. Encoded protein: CSVTGTGLDTQYF.

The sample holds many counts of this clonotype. CDR3 region: CASSLRGTLGETQYF. As DNA, the CDR3 is TGTGCCAGCAGCTTAAGGGGGACCCTAGGGGAGACCCAGTACTTC. The rearrangement links TRBV7-6 to TRBJ2-5, with D perhaps TRBD1 (6 bases). Germline CDR1 is SGHVS and CDR2 is FNYEAQ. The CDR3 covers 15 residues. Trimming shortened V by 2 bases and J by 5 bases, and 15 bases separated the two germline ends.

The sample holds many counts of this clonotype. The CDR3 spells CAWSIGNTDTQYF. Written as DNA, the CDR3 is TGTGCCTGGAGTATAGGGAACACAGATACGCAGTATTTT. The chain is built from TRBV30 and TRBJ2-3; D call uncertain. Germline CDR1 reads GTSNPN; CDR2 reads SVGIG (reference sequence). The germline V and J ends were trimmed by 2 bases and 2 bases, with 8 bases remaining between them. CDR3 length: 13 residues. Full variable domain (outside the CDR3, taken from reference TRBV30 and TRBJ2-3): SQTIHQWPATLVQPVGSPLSLECTVEGTSNPNLYWYRQAAGRGLQLLFYSVGIGQISSEVPQNLSASRPQDRQFILSSKKLLLSDSGFYLCAWSIGNTDTQYFGPGTRLTVL.

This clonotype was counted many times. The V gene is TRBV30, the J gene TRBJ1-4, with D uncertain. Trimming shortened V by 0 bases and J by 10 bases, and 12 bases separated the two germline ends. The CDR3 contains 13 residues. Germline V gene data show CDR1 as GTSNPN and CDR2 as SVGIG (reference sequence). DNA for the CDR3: TGTGCCTGGAGTGTAGAATACCGGGGAAAACTGTTTTTT. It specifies CAWSVEYRGKLFF.

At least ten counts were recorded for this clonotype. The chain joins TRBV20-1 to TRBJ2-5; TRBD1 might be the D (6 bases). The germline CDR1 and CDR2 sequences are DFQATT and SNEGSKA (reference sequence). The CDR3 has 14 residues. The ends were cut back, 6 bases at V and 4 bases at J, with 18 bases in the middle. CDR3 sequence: CSALTTGNRETQYF. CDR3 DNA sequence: TGCAGTGCGCTAACCACAGGGAACCGAGAGACCCAGTACTTC.

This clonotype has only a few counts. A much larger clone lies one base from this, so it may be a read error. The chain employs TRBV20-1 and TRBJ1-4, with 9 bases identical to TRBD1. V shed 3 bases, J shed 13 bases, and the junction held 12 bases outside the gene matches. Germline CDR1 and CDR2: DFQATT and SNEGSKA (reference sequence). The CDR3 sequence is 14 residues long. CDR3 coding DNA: TGCAGTGCTAGCAGGGACAGGGCTGCCGCTGGACTGTTTTTT. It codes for CSASRDRAAAGLFF.

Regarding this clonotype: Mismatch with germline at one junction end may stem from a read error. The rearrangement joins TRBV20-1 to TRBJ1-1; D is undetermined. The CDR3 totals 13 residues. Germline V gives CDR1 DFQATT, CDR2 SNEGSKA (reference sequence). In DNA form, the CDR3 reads TGCAGTGCGCTCAAGATCATGAACACTAAAGCTTTCTTT. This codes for CSALKIMNTKAFF.

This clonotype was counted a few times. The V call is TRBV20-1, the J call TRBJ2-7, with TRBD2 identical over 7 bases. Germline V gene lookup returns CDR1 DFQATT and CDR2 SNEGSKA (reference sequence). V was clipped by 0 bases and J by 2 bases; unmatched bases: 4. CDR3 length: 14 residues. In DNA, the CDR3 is TGCAGTGCTAGAGAAGGGGCGGGGGCCTACGAGCAGTACTTC. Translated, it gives CSAREGAGAYEQYF.